What follows is one T cell receptor beta chain and its context. Its antigen is still unknown. No much larger clonotype is one base removed from it; base qualities were not supplied. This record belongs to a study of cytomegalovirus exposure and HLA in healthy donors (dated by TCRdb to 2016 to 2017). Context from the whole study: According to an earlier analysis of a few hundred of the donors, about 179 million T cells yielded 117 million unique TCR beta sequences and about 280 Gb of sequence data. About 330 gigabases of sequencing data and 70 million to 100 million unique TCR sequences made up an early release that covered some 640 HLA-typed donors. Of the 300 to 400 genotyped donors, approximately 83% fell in the genetic ancestry cluster associated with self-reported Caucasian donors. The aim of the study was to test whether cataloging public T cell receptors could identify signatures of past pathogen exposure. The T cell repertoires of 666 subjects were profiled by immunosequencing and related to cytomegalovirus serostatus. A separate validation cohort of about 110 different subjects was used in addition to the roughly 640-subject first cohort. The study combined high-throughput TCR immunosequencing, statistical association of individual TCRs with disease status, and machine learning to predict cytomegalovirus infection status. A later analysis re-examined previously published TCR beta repertoires from about 700 donors and added high-resolution HLA genotyping to investigate patterns of TCR occurrence. Rather than drawing on any new phenotypic data, the later analysis identified candidate immune exposures from TCR beta sequences and the way those sequences occurred across donors. An earlier analysis of approximately 580 of the donors used high-throughput TCR beta sequencing to judge whether each TCR beta V gene segment behaved as functional or pseudogenic. Donor age, sex, ethnicity and CMV serostatus were collected together with the repertoire data. In a later genetic analysis, genome-wide SNP genotypes for 398 of the 666 donors were used, and that subset was treated as a discovery cohort. All discovery cohort repertoires had been generated on a single sequencing platform. HLA typing covered class I and class II loci at four-digit resolution. Typing coverage differed by locus: A, B, C, DRB1 and DQB1 were typed in roughly 620-630 donors, DQA1 in 500 to 550, DPA1 in some 610, and DPB1 in around 440. Because of strong linkage in the cohort, roughly five DR-DQ haplotypes were treated as single units for association and clustering. Among about 390 genotyped donors of the cohort, an average of around 240,000 unique TCR beta nucleotide sequences were sequenced per donor, around a sixth of them non-productive. Results the study describes overall, beyond this receptor: Compared with equally common non-associated chains, HLA-associated TCR beta chains in a later analysis were more clonally expanded and had lower generation probabilities. The cohort was sequenced for TCR beta chains only, and without alpha or paired-chain data the features that could be detected were limited. The classifier was reported to diagnose cytomegalovirus status with high specificity and sensitivity in both the original and validation cohorts. In a later genetic analysis, a missense DCLRE1C variant was associated with V-gene and J-gene trimming of TCR beta chains, and the association was replicated in an independent cohort. Across donors, most TCR sequences were observed very rarely, whereas some public TCRs were present in many individuals. Presence/absence analyses assumed roughly uniform sequencing depth across donors, an assumption that may not hold. According to a later analysis, TCR association rates differed among HLA loci, with DRB1 alleles showing the most associated TCRs and HLA-C alleles showing the fewest. Linkage disequilibrium might explain the correlated functional status among segregating V segments, but an unknown experimental factor could not be excluded. Specific HLA alleles were associated with 16,951 TCR beta sequences at a false discovery rate of 0.05 in a later analysis. Over 15 rarely observed V segments, including chromosome 9 orphons, were excluded from the earlier analysis of approximately 600 of the donors because counts were too low. Several of the top co-occurrence clusters appeared to be linked to parvovirus B19, influenza, CMV and Epstein-Barr virus, according to a later analysis. Assigning TCR associations to individual alleles was difficult when HLA alleles, especially DR and DQ, strongly co-occurred. The only immune exposure information available for the cohort was CMV serostatus. A later genetic analysis reported fewer N-insertions in productive TCRs among donors in an Asian-associated ancestry cluster than the approximately 700-donor mean. According to the authors, the approach could potentially be generalized to other disease states and immunological phenotypes. The study listed 150 to 200 TCR beta chains as associated with cytomegalovirus. A cluster of highly shared sequence variants was judged likely to represent a technical artifact of the sequencing pipeline. Some IMGT-functional V segments, including TRBV6-2 and TRBV6-3, could not be told apart with the 87-base-pair reads, so those segments were excluded. In an earlier analysis of over 550 of the donors, most TCR beta V segments were observed in productive rearrangements about 87% or about 30% of the time, broadly matching IMGT annotations. A further reported finding was that TCR beta sequences accurately predicted the HLA-A and HLA-B alleles for most subjects in the first cohort. Because HLA typing was unavailable for some donors at each locus, only the typed subset was used in association tests. According to a later analysis, most CMV-associated TCR beta chains appeared to be HLA-restricted, and the HLA associations seemed to be driven largely by CMV exposure. A few of the identified cytomegalovirus-associated TCR beta chains were confirmed in vitro to be specific for cytomegalovirus antigens.

Library preparation was by the immunoSEQ multiplex PCR assay. For the multiplex PCR, a mixture combining 60 forward primers for TCR Vbeta segments and 13 reverse primers for TCR Jbeta segments was used. Amplification of the CDR3 region of rearranged TCR beta genes was performed with a multiplex PCR assay on genomic DNA. On the Illumina HiSeq System, the amplified TCR beta libraries were sequenced as 87-base-pair reads. The study's own analysis went as follows. A later analysis tallied tens of millions of unique TCR beta chains across the 550 to 850 repertoires, and about 10 million of those chains were shared by two or more donors. A nearest-neighbor algorithm error-corrected the raw reads and collapsed the reads into unique sequences, merging closely related sequences to remove PCR and sequencing errors. CDR3 sequences were aligned to IMGT reference sequences to assign V, D and J gene segments. For a sequence to be retained, a match of at least six nucleotides to both a V gene segment and a J gene segment was required. A rearrangement was called productive if the CDR3 had no stop codons and remained in frame with V and J, and every other rearrangement was called non-productive. Following IMGT convention, CDR3 was defined as the stretch from the second conserved V-encoded cysteine up to the conserved J-encoded phenylalanine. In an earlier analysis of more than 550 of the donors, sequences lacking an unambiguous match to a single V gene segment were excluded. In an earlier analysis of almost 600 of the donors, a V segment was called functional when productive rearrangements were above 56.7%, and segregating when the standard deviation between donors exceeded 5%. A statistical classification framework was built for diagnosing cytomegalovirus status from the catalog of TCR beta chain sequences. V and J gene assignment, in a later analysis, came from comparing TCR nucleotide sequences with IMGT/GENE-DB human TR gene sequences. Using the TCRdist pipeline, a later analysis assigned CDR3 sequences along with most-parsimonious VDJ recombination scenarios. In a later analysis, every TCR beta chain was defined by the combination of its CDR3 amino acid sequence and its V-gene family, and reads without a unique V-gene family were dropped. As a way to deal with suspected cross-contamination and a sequencing artifact, a later analysis dropped 500 to 700 nucleotide sequences that were highly shared and had low generation probability. For each public chain, a later analysis derived a clonal expansion index from normalized ranks of inferred template counts within each repertoire. A later analysis computed generation probabilities with a VDJ recombination model fitted to out-of-frame rearrangements, and checked the results against IGoR. A later analysis scored TCR-TCR, TCR-HLA and TCR-CMV co-occurrence with hypergeometric tests, applying a repertoire-size bias correction to TCR pairs. In a later analysis, false discovery rates were estimated by permuting HLA or CMV assignments 20 times. In a later analysis, co-occurring TCRs were grouped using DBSCAN, with TCRdist sequence similarity added in when clustering inside HLA-allele-positive subsets. Repertoires with fewer than 30,000 or more than 120,000 public chains, plus five repertoires with anomalous nucleotide sharing, were excluded from co-occurrence clustering. TCRdb holds this immuneACCESS table with in-frame rearrangements only. Some clones are missing; in checked studies, unresolved V genes explain under half, and the rest has no known cause. V, J and clone size are those of that table, while D and trimming were read from the DNA. The sample table shows about 130,000 clones, and about 74% are seen once. The ten largest clones capture 4% to 5% of the sample.

The junction shows trimming of 2 bases on V and 5 bases on J, and the gene matches do not reach 18 bases of it. Spanning cysteine to phenylalanine, the CDR3 consists of 18 amino acids. The entry retains the CDR3 DNA only, 54 bases that are in frame from base 1. In total, roughly 710 healthy bone marrow donors made up the cohort. At the time of sampling, every cohort member was nominally healthy, though immune exposures that went unrecorded were likely present. The donor was CMV seropositive and was included in the group of some 290 seropositive cohort members. Each donor provided a peripheral blood sample, and peripheral blood mononuclear cells were used for TCR beta sequencing. Genomic DNA extraction from the blood cell samples was performed with the Qiagen DNeasy Blood Extraction Kit.

The chain uses TRBV5-3 and TRBJ1-1; 7 of the junction bases match TRBD1. TRBV5-3 is an ORF; its function is uncertain. The specimen was PBMCs. This clonotype was sampled from a woman aged 45-65 years in good health and CMV-seropositive. The CDR3 sequence is CARSFVLFPGQERTEAFF. Here is the DNA: TGTGCCAGAAGCTTTGTTCTTTTTCCAGGACAGGAACGGACTGAAGCTTTCTTT.